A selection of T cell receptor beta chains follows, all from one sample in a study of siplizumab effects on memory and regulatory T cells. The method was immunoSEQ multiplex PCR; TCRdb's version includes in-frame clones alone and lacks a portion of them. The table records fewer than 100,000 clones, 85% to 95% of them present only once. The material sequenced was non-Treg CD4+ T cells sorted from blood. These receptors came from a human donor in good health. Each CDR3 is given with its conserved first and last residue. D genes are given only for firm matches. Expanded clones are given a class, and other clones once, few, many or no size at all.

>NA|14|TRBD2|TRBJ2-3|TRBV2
TGTGCCAGCTTACTAGCGGGGGGGACAGATACGCAGTATTTT
CASLLAGGTDTQYF
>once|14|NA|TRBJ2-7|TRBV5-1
TGCGCCAGCAGCTCTACAGGTAGCTCCTACGAGCAGTACTTC
CASSSTGSSYEQYF
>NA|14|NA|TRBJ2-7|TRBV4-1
TGCGCCAGCAGTTCCCCTGGGTCACCCTACGAGCAGTACTTC
CASSSPGSPYEQYF
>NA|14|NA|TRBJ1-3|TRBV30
TGTGCCTGGAGTCTGGGGACCTCTGGAAACACCATATATTTT
CAWSLGTSGNTIYF
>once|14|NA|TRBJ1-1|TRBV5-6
TGTGCCAGCAGCTTGGTAGATAGTAACACTGAAGCTTTCTTT
CASSLVDSNTEAFF
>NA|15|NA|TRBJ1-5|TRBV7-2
TGTGCCAGCAGCTTATCAGGGAATAGCAATCAGCCCCAGCATTTT
CASSLSGNSNQPQHF
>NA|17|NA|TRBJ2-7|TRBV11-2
TGTGCCAGCAGCTTTCTCTCGGGGGGGACAGGGATGAACGAGCAGTACTTC
CASSFLSGGTGMNEQYF
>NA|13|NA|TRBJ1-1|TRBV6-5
TGTGCCAGCAGTTCCCCGGTAGTCGCTGAAGCTTTCTTT
CASSSPVVAEAFF
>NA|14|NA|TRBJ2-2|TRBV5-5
TGTGCCAGCAACCCGGACAGCAACACCGGGGAGCTGTTTTTT
CASNPDSNTGELFF
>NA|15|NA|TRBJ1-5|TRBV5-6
TGTGCCAGCAGCTTGGCCGGCGTCCTTGTTCAGCCCCAGCATTTT
CASSLAGVLVQPQHF
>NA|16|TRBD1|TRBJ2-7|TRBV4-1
TGCGCCAGCAGCCAAAGGTCGCAGGGGGCATTAAACGAGCAGTACTTC
CASSQRSQGALNEQYF